This is a list of T cell receptor beta chains from one sample in a study of early T cells in non-severe SARS-CoV-2 infection. TCRdb processed the 5' RACE reads anew with MiXCR; each CDR3 protein has one entry. This sample yields nearly 60,000 distinct CDR3 sequences, of which 9.5% to 15% are seen a single time; roughly 9.1% belongs to the top ten. Sequenced: whole blood. The receptors shown here come from an adult who was a healthcare worker with PCR-confirmed SARS-CoV-2 infection or an uninfected control (not recorded which). CDR3s include the opening cysteine and the closing phenylalanine or tryptophan. A D gene is named only where the DNA matches it firmly. Some rows have no size entry. The others give once, few or many, or a class for an expanded clone.

J | V | D | length | size | DNA | CDR3
TRBJ1-2 | TRBV7-9 | TRBD1 | 13 | many | TGTGCCAGCACTACTTTTGGGGGACAGGGCTACACCTTC | CASTTFGGQGYTF
TRBJ2-3 | TRBV18 | . | 15 | many | TGTGCCAGCTCGTCGACTGGGACTAGCACAGATACGCAGTATTTT | CASSSTGTSTDTQYF
TRBJ1-2 | TRBV5-4 | . | 14 | many | TGTGCCAGCAGCTTGGGACAGGCCCTCTATGGCTACACCTTC | CASSLGQALYGYTF
TRBJ2-7 | TRBV5-1 | TRBD1 | 14 | many | TGCGCCAGCAGCTTGGGACAGGGGTCCTACGAGCAGTACTTC | CASSLGQGSYEQYF
TRBJ2-7 | TRBV7-3 | TRBD2 | 13 | many | TGTGCCAGCAGTTTTACGGGAGGGTACGAGCAGTACTTC | CASSFTGGYEQYF
TRBJ1-1 | TRBV12-5 | TRBD1 | 15 | . | TGTGCTAGTGGTTTGTCCCCAGGGGGAGGGACTGAAGCTTTCTTT | CASGLSPGGGTEAFF
TRBJ2-2 | TRBV2 | TRBD1 | 16 | many | TGTGCCAGAAGTACCGGGACAGGGTTAAACACCGGGGAGCTGTTTTTT | CARSTGTGLNTGELFF
TRBJ2-1 | TRBV2 | . | 16 | . | TGTGCCAGCAGTGACAGGACAGCAAGCTCCTACAATGAGCAGTTCTTC | CASSDRTASSYNEQFF
TRBJ2-3 | TRBV6-1 | TRBD2 | 18 | . | TGTGCCAGCAGATACGGGACTAGCGGGAGTCTTAGCACAGATACGCAGTATTTT | CASRYGTSGSLSTDTQYF
TRBJ1-1 | TRBV10-3 | . | 11 | few | TGTGCCATCAGTGAGGGAGTTGCAGCTTTCTTT | CAISEGVAAFF
TRBJ2-1 | TRBV29-1 | . | 11 | . | TGCAGCGCCGGAGAAAAGGGTGAGCAGTTCTTC | CSAGEKGEQFF
TRBJ2-3 | TRBV29-1 | TRBD2 | 17 | once | TGCAGCGTTGAAAGGATGGGGCGGGAGGGCCCTGCAGATACGCAGTATTTT | CSVERMGREGPADTQYF
TRBJ2-5 | TRBV7-9 | . | 12 | . | TGTGCCAGCAGCGTAGGGGAAAGCGGCTGGTACTTC | CASSVGESGWYF
TRBJ2-7 | TRBV5-6 | TRBD1 | 16 | once | TGTGCCAGCAGCTTGGAGTCGGGACAGGACCATTACGAGCAGTACTTC | CASSLESGQDHYEQYF
TRBJ2-6 | TRBV11-2 | . | 15 | once | TGTGCCAGCAGCTTATCGCTCCCTGGGGCCAACGTCCTGACTTTC | CASSLSLPGANVLTF
TRBJ2-7 | TRBV7-8 | . | 16 | . | TGTGCCAGCAGCGCCAAGCGGGCAGGGGGACCTCAGGAGCAGTACTTC | CASSAKRAGGPQEQYF
TRBJ2-1 | TRBV7-3 | . | 13 | . | TGTGCCAGCAGCTATACGACGGGCAATGAGCAGTTCTTC | CASSYTTGNEQFF
TRBJ1-3 | TRBV20-1 | . | 14 | few | TGCAGTGCCTTATCGACAGTATCTGGAAACACCATATATTTT | CSALSTVSGNTIYF
TRBJ2-4 | TRBV11-3 | TRBD1 | 16 | . | TGTGCCAGCAGCTTAGGGCAGGGACAGGTGGAGAACATTCAGTACTTC | CASSLGQGQVENIQYF
TRBJ1-3 | TRBV20-1 | . | 15 | . | TGCAGTGCTAGTGGTGACACAGCAGCTGGAAACACCATATATTTT | CSASGDTAAGNTIYF
TRBJ2-3 | TRBV11-2 | TRBD2 | 15 | . | TGTGCCAGCAGCTTAGATGGCGGGAGAGGAGATACGCAGTATTTT | CASSLDGGRGDTQYF
TRBJ2-7 | TRBV20-1 | TRBD1 | 13 | many | TGCAGTGCTGAACCGACAGGGGGCTACGAGCAGTACTTC | CSAEPTGGYEQYF
TRBJ2-1 | TRBV6-2/TRBV6-3 | . | 13 | many | TGTGCCATGAGAAAGAGCTCCTACAATGAGCAGTTCTTC | CAMRKSSYNEQFF
TRBJ2-7 | TRBV4-2 | . | 13 | few | TGTGCCAGCAGCCAACTGGGGGGGCGCGAGCAGTACTTC | CASSQLGGREQYF
TRBJ2-3 | TRBV7-3 | TRBD2 | 17 | many | TGTGCCAGCAGCTTAATGGGGCGGGGGAATCCCACAGATACGCAGTATTTT | CASSLMGRGNPTDTQYF
TRBJ1-1 | TRBV7-9 | TRBD1 | 14 | . | TGTGCCAGCACCGATCAGGGGGGCGCGAGAAACGCTTTCTTT | CASTDQGGARNAFF
TRBJ1-2 | TRBV5-5 | . | 13 | many | TGTGCCAGCAGGCCTCTAGTATCTGATGGCTACACCTTC | CASRPLVSDGYTF
TRBJ2-2 | TRBV4-3 | . | 16 | many | TGCGCCAGCAGCCAAGACGCCACCCTGAGGACCGGGGAGCTGTTTTTT | CASSQDATLRTGELFF
TRBJ2-1 | TRBV7-6 | TRBD2 | 15 | few | TGTGCCAGCAGCCCCGGGACTAGCGGGAGTGGTGAGCAGTTCTTC | CASSPGTSGSGEQFF
TRBJ2-1 | TRBV20-1 | TRBD2 | 14 | many | TGCAGTGCTACTAGCGGGAGGGACTACAATGAGCAGTTCTTC | CSATSGRDYNEQFF
TRBJ2-1 | TRBV7-9 | . | 12 | many | TGTGCCAGCAGCCAGCCACTGGATGAGCAGTTCTTC | CASSQPLDEQFF
TRBJ2-7 | TRBV5-5 | . | 13 | many | TGTGCCAGCAACGAGGGGGTCGGCTACGAGCAGTACTTC | CASNEGVGYEQYF
TRBJ1-1 | TRBV20-1 | TRBD1 | 16 | many | TGCAGTGCTAGAGATCGTAAGGGGGCACCTAACACTGAAGCTTTCTTT | CSARDRKGAPNTEAFF
TRBJ2-2 | TRBV4-2 | TRBD2 | 19 | . | TGTGCCAGCAGCCAGCCGGGACTAGCGGGGGTGACGAACACCGGGGAGCTGTTTTTT | CASSQPGLAGVTNTGELFF
TRBJ2-1 | TRBV24-1 | . | 17 | many | TGTGCCACCAGTGATTTGAGAGGGGGGAACTCCTACAATGAGCAGTTCTTC | CATSDLRGGNSYNEQFF
TRBJ2-2 | TRBV9 | TRBD2 | 16 | . | TGTGCCAGCAGCCCTACTAGCGGATCGAACACCGGGGAGCTGTTTTTT | CASSPTSGSNTGELFF
TRBJ1-6 | TRBV7-6 | TRBD1 | 13 | few | TGTGCCAGCAGCGCAGGGGGCGAGGCTACCCTCCACTTT | CASSAGGEATLHF
TRBJ2-7 | TRBV11-2 | TRBD2 | 18 | few | TGTGCCAGCAGCCCGGAACACCGGGACTACCCTTTTTCCTACGAGCAGTACTTC | CASSPEHRDYPFSYEQYF
TRBJ2-6 | TRBV2 | TRBD1 | 15 | . | TGTGTCAGCAGTCCAGGGGGCTTTGGGGCCAACGTCCTGACTTTC | CVSSPGGFGANVLTF
TRBJ1-2 | TRBV3-1 | . | 13 | . | TGTGCCAGCAGCCAAGTCGTGGGGGAAGGCTACACCTTC | CASSQVVGEGYTF
TRBJ1-3 | TRBV4-1 | TRBD1 | 16 | many | TGCGCCAGCAGCCCGGAAAGACAGGGAGTTTCAAACACCATATATTTT | CASSPERQGVSNTIYF
TRBJ1-3 | TRBV14 | . | 12 | many | TGTGCCAGCAGCCATTCGACGAACACCATATATTTT | CASSHSTNTIYF
TRBJ2-2 | TRBV5-1 | TRBD2 | 14 | few | TGCGCCAGCAGCCCTTGGACTAGCCCCGGGGAGCTGTTTTTT | CASSPWTSPGELFF
TRBJ2-7 | TRBV29-1 | TRBD1 | 14 | many | TGCAGCGTCATTCCCCGGGACAGTACCTACGAGCAGTACTTC | CSVIPRDSTYEQYF
TRBJ1-1 | TRBV28 | . | 15 | many | TGTGCCAGCAGTGCCGCGCAAGGGGGTGGCACTGAAGCTTTCTTT | CASSAAQGGGTEAFF
TRBJ1-2 | TRBV5-4 | TRBD1 | 16 | . | TGTGCCAGCAGTACGGACAGGGGGCGGGTTAACTATGGCTACACCTTC | CASSTDRGRVNYGYTF
TRBJ2-1 | TRBV11-2 | TRBD2 | 19 | few | TGTGCCAGCAGCATCCGGACTAGCGGGGGGTTGCGCGCAAACAATGAGCAGTTCTTC | CASSIRTSGGLRANNEQFF
TRBJ2-1 | TRBV21-1 | . | 14 | few | TGTGCCAGCAGCAAGGGGGCGGGAAACAATGAGCAGTTCTTC | CASSKGAGNNEQFF
TRBJ2-5 | TRBV30 | . | 13 | . | TGTGCCTGGAGACCCCAGGGGTTGGAGACCCAGTACTTC | CAWRPQGLETQYF
TRBJ1-4 | TRBV5-1 | TRBD1 | 15 | many | TGCGCCAGCAGCATACCCGGGACAGGGGGTGAAAAACTGTTTTTT | CASSIPGTGGEKLFF
TRBJ2-1 | TRBV9 | . | 12 | few | TGTGCCAGCAGCCCCCCGAACAATGAGCAGTTCTTC | CASSPPNNEQFF
TRBJ1-2 | TRBV30 | TRBD1 | 14 | many | TGTGCCTGGAGACCTCTCGGACAGGGCGCAGGCTACACCTTC | CAWRPLGQGAGYTF